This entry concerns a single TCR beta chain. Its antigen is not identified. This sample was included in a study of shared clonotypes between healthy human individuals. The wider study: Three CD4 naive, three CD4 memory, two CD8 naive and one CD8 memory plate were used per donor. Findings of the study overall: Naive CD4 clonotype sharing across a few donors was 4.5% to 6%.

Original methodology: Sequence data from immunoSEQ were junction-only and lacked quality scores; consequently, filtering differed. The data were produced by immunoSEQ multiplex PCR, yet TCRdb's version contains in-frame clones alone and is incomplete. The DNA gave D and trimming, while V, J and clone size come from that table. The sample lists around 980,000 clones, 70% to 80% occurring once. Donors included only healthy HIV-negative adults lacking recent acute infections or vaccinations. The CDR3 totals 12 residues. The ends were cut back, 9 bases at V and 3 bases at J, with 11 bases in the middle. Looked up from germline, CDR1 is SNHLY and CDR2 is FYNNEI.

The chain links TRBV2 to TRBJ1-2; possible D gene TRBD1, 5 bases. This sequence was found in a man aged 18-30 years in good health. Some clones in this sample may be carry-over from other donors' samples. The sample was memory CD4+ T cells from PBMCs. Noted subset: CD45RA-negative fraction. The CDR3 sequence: CARGDGHYGYTF. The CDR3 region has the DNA TGTGCCAGGGGGGACGGCCACTATGGCTACACCTTC.